A selection of T cell receptor beta chains follows, all from one sample in a study of cytomegalovirus exposure and HLA in healthy donors. Sequenced by immunoSEQ multiplex PCR; TCRdb stores in-frame clones only, minus some. The sample contains 100,000 to 150,000 clones, roughly 75% of which appear only once. The sequenced sample was PBMCs. These receptors were obtained from a man under 40 in good health and CMV-seropositive. CDR3s include the opening cysteine and the closing phenylalanine or tryptophan. The D gene is left open where the match is weak. Clone size is given for some rows only: seen once, a few or many times, or a class if the clone is expanded.

v_call	j_call	cdr3_length	clone_size	d_call	cdr3_aa	cdr3_nt
TRBV7-8	TRBJ1-2	13	NA	TRBD1	CASSQDRARGYTF	TGTGCCAGCAGCCAAGACAGGGCGCGTGGCTACACCTTC
TRBV30	TRBJ1-2	13	NA	NA	CAWSRGGIDLYTF	TGTGCCTGGAGCCGAGGCGGGATTGATTTGTACACCTTC
TRBV7-2	TRBJ2-5	16	once	TRBD2	CASSLVGLASQETQYF	TGTGCCAGCAGCTTAGTGGGACTAGCCTCGCAAGAGACCCAGTACTTC
TRBV15	TRBJ1-5	14	NA	TRBD1	CATSKDRGNQPQHF	TGTGCCACCAGTAAAGACAGGGGCAATCAGCCCCAGCATTTT
TRBV27	TRBJ2-7	15	once	TRBD2	CASRPRTSGSYEQYF	TGTGCCAGCAGACCCAGGACTAGCGGGTCCTACGAGCAGTACTTC
TRBV5-6	TRBJ2-3	15	NA	TRBD2	CASSLIAGGTDTQYF	TGTGCCAGCAGCTTGATAGCGGGAGGCACAGATACGCAGTATTTT
TRBV6-4	TRBJ2-3	15	NA	NA	CASSHGGNGLDTQYF	TGTGCCAGCAGCCACGGAGGAAATGGTTTGGATACGCAGTATTTT
TRBV29-1	TRBJ2-7	13	NA	TRBD2	CSVRLANSYEQYF	TGCAGCGTAAGACTAGCGAACTCCTACGAGCAGTACTTC
TRBV6-5	TRBJ2-1	16	NA	NA	CASSSSELSSYNEQFF	TGTGCCAGCAGTTCGTCGGAGCTCAGCTCCTACAATGAGCAGTTCTTC
TRBV6-5	TRBJ1-2	12	NA	NA	CASSPGDYGYTF	TGTGCCAGCAGCCCGGGGGACTATGGCTACACCTTC
TRBV4-1	TRBJ2-5	15	NA	NA	CASSQSSAVQETQYF	TGCGCCAGCAGCCAAAGCTCAGCGGTCCAAGAGACCCAGTACTTC
TRBV2	TRBJ2-7	14	NA	TRBD2	CAITPSSGHYEQYF	TGTGCCATCACACCATCTAGCGGCCACTACGAGCAGTACTTC
TRBV5-6	TRBJ1-1	13	NA	TRBD1	CASSLGSGGDPFF	TGTGCCAGCAGCTTGGGTTCAGGGGGCGATCCTTTCTTT
TRBV11-2	TRBJ2-5	14	NA	TRBD1	CASSPNRGKETQYF	TGTGCCAGCAGCCCTAACAGGGGTAAAGAGACCCAGTACTTC
TRBV19	TRBJ2-7	14	once	TRBD1	CASRGQGGAYEQYF	TGTGCCAGTAGAGGACAGGGGGGAGCCTACGAGCAGTACTTC
TRBV11-2	TRBJ2-5	11	NA	NA	CAGSRGETQYF	TGTGCAGGCTCCCGGGGAGAGACCCAGTACTTC
TRBV4-2	TRBJ2-2	13	NA	TRBD1	CASRDRGTGELFF	TGTGCCAGCCGGGACAGGGGCACCGGGGAGCTGTTTTTT
TRBV5-5	TRBJ2-1	15	NA	TRBD1	CASSFDRGTYNEQFF	TGTGCCAGCAGCTTCGACAGGGGAACCTACAATGAGCAGTTCTTC
TRBV5-6	TRBJ2-7	16	NA	TRBD1	CASSLKGQRISYEQYF	TGTGCCAGCAGCTTGAAGGGACAGAGAATTTCCTACGAGCAGTACTTC
TRBV29-1	TRBJ2-1	16	few	NA	CSVEGPMVATWNEQFF	TGCAGCGTTGAGGGCCCCATGGTAGCGACATGGAATGAGCAGTTCTTC
TRBV19	TRBJ1-1	14	NA	TRBD1	CASRTGTGNAEAFF	TGTGCCAGTAGAACTGGGACAGGGAACGCTGAAGCTTTCTTT
TRBV7-6	TRBJ1-3	13	few	NA	CASSRSAGNTIYF	TGTGCCAGCAGTCGGAGCGCTGGAAACACCATATATTTT
TRBV7-8	TRBJ2-3	18	NA	TRBD2	CASSTGTSGILSTDTQYF	TGTGCCAGCAGCACAGGGACTAGCGGGATCCTAAGCACAGATACGCAGTATTTT
TRBV11-2	TRBJ2-7	12	NA	NA	CASSLVSYEQYF	TGTGCCAGCAGCTTAGTCAGTTACGAGCAGTACTTC
TRBV5-4	TRBJ2-3	18	NA	TRBD2	CASSTDPGTSGGSDTQYF	TGTGCCAGCAGCACCGACCCCGGGACTAGCGGGGGCTCAGATACGCAGTATTTT
TRBV19	TRBJ2-7	15	few	TRBD1	CASTPGQGRPYEQYF	TGTGCCAGTACCCCAGGACAGGGTAGGCCCTACGAGCAGTACTTC
TRBV5-5	TRBJ2-1	16	few	NA	CASSNPTGAAYNEQFF	TGTGCCAGCAGTAACCCAACGGGAGCGGCCTACAATGAGCAGTTCTTC
TRBV4-3	TRBJ2-2	15	few	NA	CASSQGPFDTGELFF	TGCGCCAGCAGCCAAGGTCCCTTTGACACCGGGGAGCTGTTTTTT
TRBV4-2	TRBJ2-1	17	NA	TRBD2	CASSPLTLADPYNEQFF	TGTGCCAGCAGCCCATTAACGCTAGCGGACCCCTACAATGAGCAGTTCTTC
TRBV30	TRBJ1-2	12	NA	NA	CAWMLTGWGYTF	TGTGCCTGGATGCTGACAGGATGGGGCTACACCTTC
TRBV7-9	TRBJ2-1	15	NA	TRBD2	CASSTRGSGTDEQFF	TGTGCCAGCAGCACCCGGGGTAGCGGGACCGATGAGCAGTTCTTC
TRBV19	TRBJ2-7	14	NA	NA	CASSQGGINYEQYF	TGTGCCAGTAGTCAGGGCGGGATAAACTACGAGCAGTACTTC
TRBV20-1	TRBJ1-2	11	NA	NA	CSAIRDSGYTF	TGCAGTGCTATCAGGGACTCTGGCTACACCTTC
TRBV28	TRBJ2-7	16	once	TRBD2	CASSSPGLAGVHEQYF	TGTGCCAGCAGTTCGCCGGGACTAGCGGGAGTTCACGAGCAGTACTTC
TRBV28	TRBJ2-1	15	NA	TRBD1	CASSSPQGAGLEQFF	TGTGCCAGCAGTTCCCCCCAGGGGGCCGGGCTAGAGCAGTTCTTC
TRBV18	TRBJ1-5	14	NA	TRBD1	CASSLGQGNQPQHF	TGTGCCAGCTCGCTCGGACAGGGGAATCAGCCCCAGCATTTT
TRBV19	TRBJ2-7	14	NA	NA	CASSTFDSPYEQYF	TGTGCCAGTAGTACCTTCGACAGCCCGTACGAGCAGTACTTC
TRBV19	TRBJ1-5	16	NA	TRBD1	CASSIEAGGFNQPQHF	TGTGCCAGTAGTATCGAGGCAGGGGGCTTCAATCAGCCCCAGCATTTT
TRBV10-2	TRBJ2-1	14	few	TRBD2	CASRTSGADNEQFF	TGCGCCAGCAGAACTAGCGGAGCCGACAATGAGCAGTTCTTC
TRBV29-1	TRBJ2-7	14	NA	TRBD1	CSVETTGGGYEQYF	TGCAGCGTTGAGACGACAGGGGGCGGCTACGAGCAGTACTTC
TRBV14	TRBJ2-6	18	NA	NA	CASSQEIAQVPDANVLTF	TGTGCCAGCAGCCAAGAAATCGCACAGGTCCCTGACGCCAACGTCCTGACTTTC
TRBV7-2	TRBJ1-1	14	NA	NA	CASSLSRGNTEAFF	TGTGCCAGCAGCTTAAGTAGGGGAAACACTGAAGCTTTCTTT